The entry below describes one T cell receptor (beta chain). Libraries were prepared by immunoSEQ multiplex PCR; TCRdb keeps only in-frame clonotypes and omits some of them. Here the sample spans tens of thousands of clones, 90% to 95% being singletons. The source of the sample is a study of technical replicates of blood from four donors. The TCR originated in a human donor in good health. The specimen sequenced was T cells isolated from PBMCs.

The CDR3 region is CASSIFGGTPGYEQYF. The CDR3 DNA sequence: TGTGCCAGTAGTATATTCGGGGGGACCCCCGGCTACGAGCAGTACTTC. This chain connects TRBV19 to TRBJ2-7, with TRBD2 matching 7 bases. V trimming: 2 bases; J trimming: 3 bases; junction bases outside the gene matches: 10. CDR1 and CDR2 from the germline V gene are LNHDA and SQIVND (reference sequence). The CDR3 covers 16 residues.